This is a list of T cell receptor beta chains from one sample in a study of cytomegalovirus exposure and HLA in healthy donors. The table came from immunoSEQ multiplex PCR; TCRdb's copy has only in-frame clones and leaves some out. The sample shows more than 100,000 clones, around nine tenths of them seen only once. Sequencing was done on a sample of PBMCs. These receptors were obtained from a woman under 30 in good health and CMV-seropositive. Each CDR3 is given with its conserved first and last residue. D genes are given only for firm matches. Size values are once, few and many counts, or a class for expanded clones, and some rows have none.

clone_size: NA
j_call: TRBJ2-7
d_call: NA
v_call: TRBV7-9
cdr3_aa: CASSLEEGAMGEQYF
cdr3_nt: TGTGCCAGCAGCTTAGAAGAGGGCGCAATGGGCGAGCAGTACTTC

clone_size: NA
j_call: TRBJ2-3
d_call: TRBD2
v_call: TRBV9
cdr3_aa: CASSVAGVTSDTQYF
cdr3_nt: TGTGCCAGCAGCGTTGCGGGGGTGACCAGCGATACGCAGTATTTT

clone_size: NA
j_call: TRBJ2-1
d_call: TRBD1
v_call: TRBV28
cdr3_aa: CASSRIKTGGQNNEQFF
cdr3_nt: TGTGCCAGCAGCCGAATTAAGACAGGGGGCCAGAATAATGAGCAGTTCTTC

clone_size: NA
j_call: TRBJ1-2
d_call: TRBD1
v_call: TRBV30
cdr3_aa: CAWSLGQGAAGYTF
cdr3_nt: TGTGCCTGGAGCCTCGGGCAGGGGGCCGCCGGCTACACCTTC

clone_size: once
j_call: TRBJ1-2
d_call: TRBD1
v_call: TRBV19
cdr3_aa: CASRVLGQLPPNYGYTF
cdr3_nt: TGTGCCAGTAGGGTCTTGGGACAGCTTCCACCGAACTATGGCTACACCTTC

clone_size: NA
j_call: TRBJ2-7
d_call: TRBD1
v_call: TRBV9
cdr3_aa: CASSVGDRVYEQYF
cdr3_nt: TGTGCCAGCAGCGTAGGAGACAGGGTCTACGAGCAGTACTTC

clone_size: once
j_call: TRBJ1-5
d_call: TRBD1
v_call: TRBV2
cdr3_aa: CASSSDRLGPQHF
cdr3_nt: TGTGCCAGCAGTTCGGACAGGCTCGGGCCCCAGCATTTT

clone_size: few
j_call: TRBJ1-2
d_call: NA
v_call: TRBV4-1
cdr3_aa: CASSHPAAGGYTF
cdr3_nt: TGCGCCAGCAGCCACCCAGCGGCAGGCGGCTACACCTTC

clone_size: NA
j_call: TRBJ2-5
d_call: TRBD2
v_call: TRBV5-6
cdr3_aa: CASSLVAGTKETQYF
cdr3_nt: TGTGCCAGCAGCTTGGTAGCGGGGACTAAAGAGACCCAGTACTTC

clone_size: NA
j_call: TRBJ1-6
d_call: TRBD1
v_call: TRBV5-1
cdr3_aa: CASSVTGTGYSPLHF
cdr3_nt: TGCGCCAGCAGCGTAACCGGGACAGGTTATTCACCCCTCCACTTT

clone_size: NA
j_call: TRBJ1-2
d_call: NA
v_call: TRBV30
cdr3_aa: CAWNVERDTPGTF
cdr3_nt: TGTGCCTGGAACGTTGAGCGGGACACACCGGGCACCTTC

clone_size: once
j_call: TRBJ1-6
d_call: NA
v_call: TRBV5-1
cdr3_aa: CASSLSDTLSPLHF
cdr3_nt: TGCGCCAGCAGCTTATCAGACACGCTTTCACCCCTCCACTTT

clone_size: NA
j_call: TRBJ2-3
d_call: TRBD2
v_call: TRBV19
cdr3_aa: CASSIRAGGSTDTQYF
cdr3_nt: TGTGCCAGTAGTATCAGAGCGGGGGGCTCCACAGATACGCAGTATTTT

clone_size: NA
j_call: TRBJ2-1
d_call: TRBD1
v_call: TRBV7-3
cdr3_aa: CASSPSPGTGGRHNEQFF
cdr3_nt: TGTGCCAGCAGCCCGAGTCCCGGGACAGGGGGAAGGCACAATGAGCAGTTCTTC

clone_size: NA
j_call: TRBJ1-5
d_call: TRBD1
v_call: TRBV19
cdr3_aa: CASSWTGSSVQPQHF
cdr3_nt: TGTGCCAGTAGTTGGACAGGGTCTTCAGTCCAGCCCCAGCATTTT

clone_size: NA
j_call: TRBJ2-7
d_call: NA
v_call: TRBV6-5
cdr3_aa: CASSLRAGSITRGQYF
cdr3_nt: TGTGCCAGCAGTTTGAGGGCGGGAAGTATTACGAGGGGGCAGTACTTC

clone_size: NA
j_call: TRBJ1-5
d_call: TRBD1
v_call: TRBV7-9
cdr3_aa: CASSFGQDNQPQHF
cdr3_nt: TGTGCCAGCAGCTTCGGACAGGATAATCAGCCCCAGCATTTT

clone_size: NA
j_call: TRBJ2-3
d_call: TRBD1
v_call: TRBV6-1
cdr3_aa: CASSEGRWGTGNYLAPSDTQYF
cdr3_nt: TGTGCCAGCAGTGAAGGAAGATGGGGGACAGGGAATTATCTGGCCCCTTCAGATACGCAGTATTTT

clone_size: NA
j_call: TRBJ1-5
d_call: NA
v_call: TRBV19
cdr3_aa: CASSSQGQTNQPQHF
cdr3_nt: TGTGCCAGTAGTTCCCAAGGACAGACAAATCAGCCCCAGCATTTT

clone_size: NA
j_call: TRBJ2-1
d_call: NA
v_call: TRBV4-3
cdr3_aa: CASSQEGRGGDNEQFF
cdr3_nt: TGCGCCAGCAGCCAAGAAGGGCGGGGCGGGGACAATGAGCAGTTCTTC

clone_size: NA
j_call: TRBJ2-3
d_call: TRBD1
v_call: TRBV7-9
cdr3_aa: CASSPGQGTADTQYF
cdr3_nt: TGTGCCAGCAGCCCGGGACAGGGGACGGCAGATACGCAGTATTTT

clone_size: NA
j_call: TRBJ1-2
d_call: TRBD1
v_call: TRBV7-9
cdr3_aa: CASSLAYPTGVQNGYTF
cdr3_nt: TGTGCCAGCAGCTTAGCCTATCCGACAGGGGTACAGAATGGCTACACCTTC

clone_size: NA
j_call: TRBJ2-5
d_call: NA
v_call: TRBV5-4
cdr3_aa: CASSLAGRSETQYF
cdr3_nt: TGTGCCAGCAGCTTGGCTGGTCGGTCGGAGACCCAGTACTTC

clone_size: few
j_call: TRBJ1-1
d_call: TRBD1
v_call: TRBV9
cdr3_aa: CASSPRTGSNGGTEAFF
cdr3_nt: TGTGCCAGCAGCCCGCGGACAGGGTCGAATGGGGGCACTGAAGCTTTCTTT

clone_size: NA
j_call: TRBJ2-7
d_call: TRBD2
v_call: TRBV2
cdr3_aa: CASMSGGSSYEQYF
cdr3_nt: TGTGCCAGCATGAGCGGGGGTTCTTCCTACGAGCAGTACTTC

clone_size: few
j_call: TRBJ2-1
d_call: NA
v_call: TRBV14
cdr3_aa: CASSQEEGKAYNEQFF
cdr3_nt: TGTGCCAGCAGCCAAGAGGAGGGTAAGGCCTACAATGAGCAGTTCTTC

clone_size: NA
j_call: TRBJ1-2
d_call: NA
v_call: TRBV7-9
cdr3_aa: CASSSLGRGTNYGYTF
cdr3_nt: TGTGCCAGCAGCTCCTTAGGCAGAGGAACTAACTATGGCTACACCTTC

clone_size: NA
j_call: TRBJ2-7
d_call: TRBD2
v_call: TRBV4-1
cdr3_aa: CASSHGEGEQYF
cdr3_nt: TGCGCCAGCAGCCATGGGGAGGGAGAGCAGTACTTC

clone_size: NA
j_call: TRBJ1-2
d_call: NA
v_call: TRBV7-9
cdr3_aa: CASSSSIGYTF
cdr3_nt: TGTGCCAGCAGCTCTTCTATTGGCTACACCTTC

clone_size: NA
j_call: TRBJ2-5
d_call: TRBD2
v_call: TRBV4-2
cdr3_aa: CASSPGGWRETQYF
cdr3_nt: TGTGCCAGCAGCCCCGGGGGGTGGCGGGAGACCCAGTACTTC

clone_size: NA
j_call: TRBJ1-2
d_call: NA
v_call: TRBV11-3
cdr3_aa: CASSGLHGYTF
cdr3_nt: TGTGCCAGCAGCGGCCTTCATGGCTACACCTTC

clone_size: NA
j_call: TRBJ2-3
d_call: TRBD2
v_call: TRBV5-1
cdr3_aa: CASSPSGGWGTDTQYF
cdr3_nt: TGCGCCAGCAGTCCTAGCGGGGGGTGGGGCACAGATACGCAGTATTTT

clone_size: NA
j_call: TRBJ2-5
d_call: TRBD2
v_call: TRBV6-4
cdr3_aa: CASIYWAGGHQETQYF
cdr3_nt: TGTGCCAGCATCTACTGGGCGGGGGGGCACCAAGAGACCCAGTACTTC

clone_size: NA
j_call: TRBJ2-6
d_call: NA
v_call: TRBV28
cdr3_aa: CASSFRSGANVLTF
cdr3_nt: TGTGCCAGCAGTTTCCGCTCTGGGGCCAACGTCCTGACTTTC

clone_size: once
j_call: TRBJ2-1
d_call: TRBD2
v_call: TRBV14
cdr3_aa: CASSQDPHSGEQFF
cdr3_nt: TGTGCCAGCAGCCAAGATCCCCATAGCGGGGAGCAGTTCTTC

clone_size: NA
j_call: TRBJ1-3
d_call: TRBD1
v_call: TRBV2
cdr3_aa: CASSPGGGSGNTIYF
cdr3_nt: TGTGCCAGCAGTCCAGGGGGCGGCTCTGGAAACACCATATATTTT

clone_size: NA
j_call: TRBJ2-1
d_call: TRBD1
v_call: TRBV30
cdr3_aa: CAWRVDGTGVYNEQFF
cdr3_nt: TGTGCCTGGAGGGTCGACGGGACAGGGGTTTACAATGAGCAGTTCTTC

clone_size: NA
j_call: TRBJ2-7
d_call: NA
v_call: TRBV2
cdr3_aa: CASSEGSGVYEQYF
cdr3_nt: TGTGCCAGCAGTGAAGGGTCGGGGGTATACGAGCAGTACTTC

clone_size: NA
j_call: TRBJ1-1
d_call: NA
v_call: TRBV7-8
cdr3_aa: CASSSSWGDVNTEAFF
cdr3_nt: TGTGCCAGCAGCTCTAGCTGGGGGGATGTGAACACTGAAGCTTTCTTT

clone_size: NA
j_call: TRBJ2-1
d_call: TRBD2
v_call: TRBV4-1
cdr3_aa: CASSPGGGKYEQFF
cdr3_nt: TGCGCCAGCAGCCCCGGGGGGGGGAAGTATGAGCAGTTCTTC

clone_size: NA
j_call: TRBJ2-3
d_call: NA
v_call: TRBV6-1
cdr3_aa: CASSESTGTDTQYF
cdr3_nt: TGTGCCAGCAGTGAATCGACAGGCACAGATACGCAGTATTTT

clone_size: NA
j_call: TRBJ1-2
d_call: NA
v_call: TRBV11-3
cdr3_aa: CASSGTGYYGYTF
cdr3_nt: TGTGCCAGCAGCGGCACAGGGTACTATGGCTACACCTTC

clone_size: NA
j_call: TRBJ1-2
d_call: TRBD1
v_call: TRBV15
cdr3_aa: CATSRASTQGVNYGYTF
cdr3_nt: TGTGCCACCAGCAGAGCTTCTACTCAGGGGGTAAACTATGGCTACACCTTC

clone_size: NA
j_call: TRBJ1-4
d_call: TRBD1
v_call: TRBV2
cdr3_aa: CAIPGQRNEKLFF
cdr3_nt: TGTGCCATTCCGGGACAGCGTAATGAAAAACTGTTTTTT

clone_size: NA
j_call: TRBJ1-1
d_call: TRBD1
v_call: TRBV7-9
cdr3_aa: CASSDWDREAFF
cdr3_nt: TGTGCCAGCAGCGATTGGGACAGAGAAGCTTTCTTT

clone_size: NA
j_call: TRBJ2-7
d_call: NA
v_call: TRBV19
cdr3_aa: CASAAHKIDEQYF
cdr3_nt: TGTGCCAGCGCCGCACACAAAATCGACGAGCAGTACTTC

clone_size: NA
j_call: TRBJ2-1
d_call: TRBD2
v_call: TRBV7-3
cdr3_aa: CASSLSPPTSGTNNEQFF
cdr3_nt: TGTGCCAGCAGCTTAAGTCCCCCTACTAGCGGGACCAACAATGAGCAGTTCTTC

clone_size: NA
j_call: TRBJ2-1
d_call: TRBD1
v_call: TRBV5-4
cdr3_aa: CASSSDRGSNEQFF
cdr3_nt: TGTGCCAGCAGCTCGGACAGGGGCTCTAATGAGCAGTTCTTC

clone_size: NA
j_call: TRBJ1-2
d_call: TRBD1
v_call: TRBV15
cdr3_aa: CATSSRQGEGRYGYTF
cdr3_nt: TGTGCCACCAGCAGCAGACAGGGGGAAGGAAGGTATGGCTACACCTTC

clone_size: NA
j_call: TRBJ1-2
d_call: NA
v_call: TRBV5-1
cdr3_aa: CASSSDSYGYTF
cdr3_nt: TGCGCCAGCAGCTCGGACAGCTATGGCTACACCTTC

clone_size: NA
j_call: TRBJ1-5
d_call: NA
v_call: TRBV4-1
cdr3_aa: CASSRLEAADQPQHF
cdr3_nt: TGCGCCAGCAGCCGCTTAGAGGCCGCAGATCAGCCCCAGCATTTT

clone_size: NA
j_call: TRBJ1-1
d_call: TRBD1
v_call: TRBV29-1
cdr3_aa: CSVPGQESEAFF
cdr3_nt: TGCAGCGTTCCGGGACAGGAGAGTGAAGCTTTCTTT

clone_size: NA
j_call: TRBJ2-7
d_call: NA
v_call: TRBV4-2
cdr3_aa: CASSQEEGRPSSYEQYF
cdr3_nt: TGTGCCAGCAGCCAAGAGGAGGGGAGGCCGAGCTCCTACGAGCAGTACTTC

clone_size: once
j_call: TRBJ2-7
d_call: NA
v_call: TRBV18
cdr3_aa: CASSRIAGTVAYEQYF
cdr3_nt: TGTGCCAGCTCCCGCATCGCAGGGACTGTCGCCTACGAGCAGTACTTC

clone_size: NA
j_call: TRBJ1-1
d_call: TRBD1
v_call: TRBV6-6
cdr3_aa: CASSRTGTGDVGAFF
cdr3_nt: TGTGCCAGCAGTCGTACCGGGACAGGGGATGTTGGAGCTTTCTTT

clone_size: NA
j_call: TRBJ2-3
d_call: TRBD1
v_call: TRBV7-6
cdr3_aa: CASTGTGGTDTQYF
cdr3_nt: TGTGCCAGCACCGGGACAGGGGGCACAGATACGCAGTATTTT

clone_size: NA
j_call: TRBJ1-2
d_call: NA
v_call: TRBV6-1
cdr3_aa: CASTKDSLGRYGYTF
cdr3_nt: TGTGCCAGCACCAAGGACTCCCTTGGGCGCTATGGCTACACCTTC

clone_size: NA
j_call: TRBJ1-2
d_call: TRBD1
v_call: TRBV7-9
cdr3_aa: CASSLVVTGGNGYTF
cdr3_nt: TGTGCCAGCAGCTTAGTAGTGACAGGGGGTAACGGCTACACCTTC

clone_size: once
j_call: TRBJ1-2
d_call: NA
v_call: TRBV6-4
cdr3_aa: CASRRPGGNYGYTF
cdr3_nt: TGTGCCAGCAGAAGACCCGGCGGTAACTATGGCTACACCTTC